These 5 T cell receptor beta chains share one sample of origin, sequenced in a study of OX40 agonist ivuxolimab in advanced cancers. Here immunoSEQ multiplex PCR was the method, and the copy in TCRdb shows in-frame clones only, minus some. The data show some 30,000 clones, with about 87% seen just once and approximately 33% held by the top ten. The specimen comprised CD4+ or CD8+ T cells sorted from blood, sampled in a trial of the OX40 agonist ivuxolimab. The origin of the receptors is an adult with an advanced solid tumor such as melanoma, head and neck, liver or kidney cancer.

The rearrangement links TRBV5-4 to TRBJ1-4; possibly TRBD1 for D (5 bases). This CDR3 region has 16 residues. Deletions cut 1 base from V and 2 bases from J, with 12 bases between. The germline V gene encodes CDR1 SGHNT and CDR2 YYREEE (reference sequence). In nucleotides, the CDR3 is TGTGCCAGCAGCTTGTTGGGGGTGCAGACTAATGAAAAACTGTTTTTT. This gives the protein CASSLLGVQTNEKLFF.

The V call is TRBV9, the J call TRBJ1-4; TRBD1 matches 8 bases. Trimming took 1 base from V and 4 from J; bases not matched to a gene: 6. This CDR3 has 16 amino acids. The germline V gene encodes CDR1 SGDLS and CDR2 YYNGEE. This chain's CDR3 is CASSVHPTGDNEKLFF. The CDR3 DNA is TGTGCCAGCAGCGTACATCCGACAGGGGATAATGAAAAACTGTTTTTT.

Written as DNA, the CDR3 is TGTGCCAGCAGCCCCCGACAGGGGGATCGGTATGGCTACACCTTC. This translates into CASSPRQGDRYGYTF. The genes are TRBV7-9 and TRBJ1-2; TRBD1 matches 9 bases. Germline V gene sequence: CDR1 SEHNR, CDR2 FQNEAQ (reference sequence). V was pared by 5 bases and J by 5 bases, with 9 bases of the junction left unmatched. CDR3 length: 15 amino acids.

This clone is a singleton in its sample. The chain carries TRBV4-1 and TRBJ1-1, with D perhaps matching TRBD1 (6 bases). The CDR3 is 16 residues long. V lost 0 bases, J lost 0 bases, and 11 bases lay in between. CDR1 is MGHRA, CDR2 YSYEKL, per germline. The CDR3 reads CASSQEGAGMNTEAFF. The CDR3, as DNA: TGCGCCAGCAGCCAAGAGGGGGCAGGGATGAACACTGAAGCTTTCTTT.

The chain uses TRBV7-9 and TRBJ1-6, with D uncertain. With 5 bases removed from V and 0 bases from J, the gap between germline ends came to 14 bases. There are 17 residues in the CDR3. The germline CDR1 and CDR2 sequences are SEHNR and FQNEAQ (reference sequence). The CDR3 nucleotides read TGTGCCAGCAGCCCTGCCAGTGAGAGCTCCTATAATTCACCCCTCCACTTT. Its translation: CASSPASESSYNSPLHF.